This T cell receptor beta chain comes out of a study of T cells after yellow fever vaccination. Background on the study: SMART-Seq v4 Ultra Low Input prepared libraries from low-cell fractions. Findings and limits, study-wide: Clones that expanded after primary vaccination mostly reappeared after the booster (96% CD4, 70% to 90% CD8).

A single record per CDR3 protein comes from TCRdb applying MiXCR to the 5' RACE reads. The data show 400,000 or so distinct CDR3 sequences, 11% seen once. This clonotype was detected only a few times. The antigen remains unidentified. The receptor was derived from a man younger than 35 who received the YFV17D yellow fever vaccine. This specimen consisted of PBMCs, obtained on the day of the first yellow fever vaccination.

CDR3 sequence (DNA): TGCGCCAGCAGCCCGGGACAGAAGGATCAGCCCCAGCATTTT. Its protein is CASSPGQKDQPQHF. The chain has TRBV5-1 and TRBJ1-5, with 7 bases that match TRBD1. V was clipped by 4 bases and J by 5 bases; unmatched bases: 6. The CDR3 is 14 residues long. Germline lookup yields CDR1 SGHRS and CDR2 YFSETQ. The entire variable domain, with the rest obtained from reference TRBV5-1 and TRBJ1-5, is as follows: KAGVTQTPRYLIKTRGQQVTLSCSPISGHRSVSWYQQTPGQGLQFLFEYFSETQRNKGNFPGRFSGRQFSNSRSEMNVSTLELGDSALYLCASSPGQKDQPQHFGDGTRLSIL.